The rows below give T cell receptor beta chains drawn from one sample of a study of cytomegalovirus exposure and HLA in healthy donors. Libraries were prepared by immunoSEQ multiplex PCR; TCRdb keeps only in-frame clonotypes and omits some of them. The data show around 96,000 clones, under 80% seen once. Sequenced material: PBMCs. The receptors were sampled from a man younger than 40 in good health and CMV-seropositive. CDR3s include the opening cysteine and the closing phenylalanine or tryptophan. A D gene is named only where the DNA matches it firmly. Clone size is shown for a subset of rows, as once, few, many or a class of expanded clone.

cdr3_nt: TGTGCCAGCTCACCCCGGCCCACCTTGACAGGGGATTATGGCTACACCTTC; cdr3_aa: CASSPRPTLTGDYGYTF; j_call: TRBJ1-2; v_call: TRBV18; clone_size: .; d_call: TRBD1
cdr3_nt: TGTGCCAGCAGCTTAGGGTTACAGGGGACTGAAGCTTTCTTT; cdr3_aa: CASSLGLQGTEAFF; j_call: TRBJ1-1; v_call: TRBV7-9; clone_size: few; d_call: TRBD1
cdr3_nt: TGTGCCAGCAGCCAAGGTCCGGTGACACAATACGAGCAGTACTTC; cdr3_aa: CASSQGPVTQYEQYF; j_call: TRBJ2-7; v_call: TRBV14; clone_size: .; d_call: .
cdr3_nt: TGCGCCAGCAGCCCGCTTGGGCGTGGTGGAAACACTGAAGCTTTCTTT; cdr3_aa: CASSPLGRGGNTEAFF; j_call: TRBJ1-1; v_call: TRBV5-1; clone_size: .; d_call: .
cdr3_nt: TGTGCCAGCAGGGAGCGAGCGACCTACAATGAGCAGTTCTTC; cdr3_aa: CASRERATYNEQFF; j_call: TRBJ2-1; v_call: TRBV28; clone_size: .; d_call: .
cdr3_nt: TGTGCCAGCAGGGGAGCGGGGGGGACAGAGACCCAGTACTTC; cdr3_aa: CASRGAGGTETQYF; j_call: TRBJ2-5; v_call: TRBV27; clone_size: once; d_call: TRBD2
cdr3_nt: TGTGCCAGCAGCGCAACAGGGGGCGCTAATGAAAAACTGTTTTTT; cdr3_aa: CASSATGGANEKLFF; j_call: TRBJ1-4; v_call: TRBV9; clone_size: .; d_call: TRBD1
cdr3_nt: TGTGCCAGCAGTCACGGGGGGGTAGGCAGCCACGGAGGAGATACGCAGTATTTT; cdr3_aa: CASSHGGVGSHGGDTQYF; j_call: TRBJ2-3; v_call: TRBV7-9; clone_size: once; d_call: TRBD2
cdr3_nt: TGTGCCATCAGTGGTACCTATGGACAGTCGGGCTACACCTTC; cdr3_aa: CAISGTYGQSGYTF; j_call: TRBJ1-2; v_call: TRBV10-3; clone_size: .; d_call: .
cdr3_nt: TGTGCCAGCAGTTACCTCGGGACAGGGGAAGCTTTCTTT; cdr3_aa: CASSYLGTGEAFF; j_call: TRBJ1-1; v_call: TRBV6-5; clone_size: few; d_call: TRBD1
cdr3_nt: TGCGCCAGCACCGCGACTCTAGGGGGCGGTCTTGAAAAACTGTTTTTT; cdr3_aa: CASTATLGGGLEKLFF; j_call: TRBJ1-4; v_call: TRBV5-1; clone_size: .; d_call: TRBD1
cdr3_nt: TGTGCCAGCAGTGAGCAGAAAACAGGGGAGGTTGATTCACCCCTCCACTTT; cdr3_aa: CASSEQKTGEVDSPLHF; j_call: TRBJ1-6; v_call: TRBV2; clone_size: .; d_call: TRBD1
cdr3_nt: TGTGCCAGCTCCCGGGACAGGGCTAGCAATCAGCCCCAGCATTTT; cdr3_aa: CASSRDRASNQPQHF; j_call: TRBJ1-5; v_call: TRBV18; clone_size: .; d_call: TRBD1
cdr3_nt: TGCGCCAGCAGCCCTGGACGGCTAGCGGGGGTACACAATGAGCAGTTCTTC; cdr3_aa: CASSPGRLAGVHNEQFF; j_call: TRBJ2-1; v_call: TRBV5-1; clone_size: .; d_call: TRBD2
cdr3_nt: TGTGCCAGCAGCTTGACAGTTGCAACTAATGAAAAACTGTTTTTT; cdr3_aa: CASSLTVATNEKLFF; j_call: TRBJ1-4; v_call: TRBV5-6; clone_size: .; d_call: .
cdr3_nt: TGTGCCAGTATCAACGGCAGGGCCGGAAACACCATATATTTT; cdr3_aa: CASINGRAGNTIYF; j_call: TRBJ1-3; v_call: TRBV19; clone_size: .; d_call: .
cdr3_nt: TGTGCCAGCAGCGTATCCGGGACAGAATACACAGAGCAGTACTTC; cdr3_aa: CASSVSGTEYTEQYF; j_call: TRBJ2-7; v_call: TRBV11-2; clone_size: .; d_call: TRBD1
cdr3_nt: TGTGCCAGCAGCCCGCGCCGCGGGGGGGGCACCGGGGAGCTGTTTTTT; cdr3_aa: CASSPRRGGGTGELFF; j_call: TRBJ2-2; v_call: TRBV7-8; clone_size: .; d_call: TRBD2
cdr3_nt: TGTGCCAGTAGGGGGGACACCTCCTACAATGAGCAGTTCTTC; cdr3_aa: CASRGDTSYNEQFF; j_call: TRBJ2-1; v_call: TRBV19; clone_size: .; d_call: .
cdr3_nt: TGTGCCAGCAGCTTCCTTAACGAGCAGTACTTC; cdr3_aa: CASSFLNEQYF; j_call: TRBJ2-7; v_call: TRBV7-2; clone_size: once; d_call: .
cdr3_nt: TGCGCCAGCAGGTTCGGACTAGCGGGGGGAAACTCCTACGAGCAGTACTTC; cdr3_aa: CASRFGLAGGNSYEQYF; j_call: TRBJ2-7; v_call: TRBV5-1; clone_size: .; d_call: TRBD2
cdr3_nt: TGTGCCAGCAGCAAAGGACAATATCCCTGGGCAGATACGCAGTATTTT; cdr3_aa: CASSKGQYPWADTQYF; j_call: TRBJ2-3; v_call: TRBV21-1; clone_size: .; d_call: .
cdr3_nt: TGTGCCAGCAGTTACGGGGGGGACTATGGCTACACCTTC; cdr3_aa: CASSYGGDYGYTF; j_call: TRBJ1-2; v_call: TRBV6-6; clone_size: .; d_call: .
cdr3_nt: TGTGCCAGCTCACCACTTGGGGACATCTCTGGAAACACCATATATTTT; cdr3_aa: CASSPLGDISGNTIYF; j_call: TRBJ1-3; v_call: TRBV18; clone_size: .; d_call: .
cdr3_nt: TGTTCCAGCAGCCATGACAGGGCTCGCGGGTACGAGCAGTACTTC; cdr3_aa: CSSSHDRARGYEQYF; j_call: TRBJ2-7; v_call: TRBV7-9; clone_size: .; d_call: TRBD1
cdr3_nt: TGTGCCACCAGCAGACAGGGGGCGCTTAAAGGAGGTGAGCAGTTCTTC; cdr3_aa: CATSRQGALKGGEQFF; j_call: TRBJ2-1; v_call: TRBV15; clone_size: .; d_call: TRBD1
cdr3_nt: TGCGCCAGCAGCCCGATCGGCTATGGCTACACCTTC; cdr3_aa: CASSPIGYGYTF; j_call: TRBJ1-2; v_call: TRBV5-1; clone_size: many; d_call: .
cdr3_nt: TGTGCCTGGAAATCCGGGACAGGGTCGCGCGTGGCCCGGCACACTGAAGCTTTCTTT; cdr3_aa: CAWKSGTGSRVARHTEAFF; j_call: TRBJ1-1; v_call: TRBV30; clone_size: once; d_call: TRBD1
cdr3_nt: TGTGCCAGCAGACAAAGAGGTAAGAACAATGAGCAGTTCTTC; cdr3_aa: CASRQRGKNNEQFF; j_call: TRBJ2-1; v_call: TRBV11-2; clone_size: .; d_call: .
cdr3_nt: TGTGCCAGCAGTTCACCGACAGAGACCTATGGCTACACCTTC; cdr3_aa: CASSSPTETYGYTF; j_call: TRBJ1-2; v_call: TRBV2; clone_size: once; d_call: .
cdr3_nt: TGTGCCAGCAGTGACCTACAGGGCTACGAGCAGTACTTC; cdr3_aa: CASSDLQGYEQYF; j_call: TRBJ2-7; v_call: TRBV28; clone_size: few; d_call: .
cdr3_nt: TGTGCCAGCAGCTCGGGTGGGGGGGTGATAATGAGAAGCACTGAAGCTTTCTTT; cdr3_aa: CASSSGGGVIMRSTEAFF; j_call: TRBJ1-1; v_call: TRBV7-8; clone_size: .; d_call: .
cdr3_nt: TGCGCCAGCAGCCAGCCACAGGGGGCGGCGGAGACCCAGTACTTC; cdr3_aa: CASSQPQGAAETQYF; j_call: TRBJ2-5; v_call: TRBV4-1; clone_size: once; d_call: TRBD1
cdr3_nt: TGTGCCAGCAGCGTAGGGTTAGCGGGGGCTCCTGGCACCGGGGAGCTGTTTTTT; cdr3_aa: CASSVGLAGAPGTGELFF; j_call: TRBJ2-2; v_call: TRBV9; clone_size: .; d_call: TRBD2
cdr3_nt: TGTGCCACCAGCAGAGCCCCCTCGGGAGAGACCCAGTACTTC; cdr3_aa: CATSRAPSGETQYF; j_call: TRBJ2-5; v_call: TRBV15; clone_size: .; d_call: .
cdr3_nt: TGCGCCAGCAGCCAAGACCCACCTAGGACTAGTCAGGCGTCCGGGGAGCTGTTTTTT; cdr3_aa: CASSQDPPRTSQASGELFF; j_call: TRBJ2-2; v_call: TRBV4-3; clone_size: .; d_call: TRBD2
cdr3_nt: TGTGCCAGTAGTGCAGACGGGAGCTCCTACAATGAGCAGTTCTTC; cdr3_aa: CASSADGSSYNEQFF; j_call: TRBJ2-1; v_call: TRBV19; clone_size: .; d_call: .
cdr3_nt: TGTGCCAGCTCACCAGGGAGGACTGTACAAGAGACCCAGTACTTC; cdr3_aa: CASSPGRTVQETQYF; j_call: TRBJ2-5; v_call: TRBV18; clone_size: .; d_call: .
cdr3_nt: TGTGCCAGCGGGGAGGGGATCAACACCGGGGAGCTGTTTTTT; cdr3_aa: CASGEGINTGELFF; j_call: TRBJ2-2; v_call: TRBV6-6; clone_size: .; d_call: TRBD2
cdr3_nt: TGTGCCAGCAGCGCGTGGGAGACACCGGGTGCAGATACGCAGTATTTT; cdr3_aa: CASSAWETPGADTQYF; j_call: TRBJ2-3; v_call: TRBV9; clone_size: .; d_call: .
cdr3_nt: TGCGCCAGCAGCCCGGGGACTAGCGGGGGCACAGATACGCAGTATTTT; cdr3_aa: CASSPGTSGGTDTQYF; j_call: TRBJ2-3; v_call: TRBV4-3; clone_size: .; d_call: TRBD2
cdr3_nt: TGTGCCAGCAGCTTACCCTCAGGGGCACTCCCCACAGATACGCAGTATTTT; cdr3_aa: CASSLPSGALPTDTQYF; j_call: TRBJ2-3; v_call: TRBV11-2; clone_size: .; d_call: .
cdr3_nt: TGCAGCGTTATGCCACAGGGTCGGATAAATGGCTACACCTTC; cdr3_aa: CSVMPQGRINGYTF; j_call: TRBJ1-2; v_call: TRBV29-1; clone_size: once; d_call: .
cdr3_nt: TGTGCCAGCAGCCCACTCCTAGCGGGGGCTCATGGCGAGCAGTACTTC; cdr3_aa: CASSPLLAGAHGEQYF; j_call: TRBJ2-7; v_call: TRBV14; clone_size: .; d_call: TRBD2
cdr3_nt: TGTGCCACCAGCAGAGTCACGACAGCCATGGACACTGAAGCTTTCTTT; cdr3_aa: CATSRVTTAMDTEAFF; j_call: TRBJ1-1; v_call: TRBV15; clone_size: .; d_call: .
cdr3_nt: TGTTCCAGCAGCTTCGGCACAGATACGCAGTATTTT; cdr3_aa: CSSSFGTDTQYF; j_call: TRBJ2-3; v_call: TRBV7-9; clone_size: .; d_call: .
cdr3_nt: TGTGCCAGCAGCATTGCCGGGACTAGCGTTGACGAGCAGTACTTC; cdr3_aa: CASSIAGTSVDEQYF; j_call: TRBJ2-7; v_call: TRBV5-6; clone_size: .; d_call: TRBD2
cdr3_nt: TGTGCCAGCAGCTTCGGGGGATCAGTCAGCGGTGAGCAGTTCTTC; cdr3_aa: CASSFGGSVSGEQFF; j_call: TRBJ2-1; v_call: TRBV11-1; clone_size: .; d_call: .
cdr3_nt: TGTTCCAGCAGCCGCTCGACAGGGGACGAGCAGTACTTC; cdr3_aa: CSSSRSTGDEQYF; j_call: TRBJ2-7; v_call: TRBV7-9; clone_size: .; d_call: TRBD1
cdr3_nt: TGTGCCAGCTCACCGAGCTTCGGCACAGGGGGCGAAGGTCAGCCCCAGCATTTT; cdr3_aa: CASSPSFGTGGEGQPQHF; j_call: TRBJ1-5; v_call: TRBV18; clone_size: .; d_call: TRBD1
cdr3_nt: TGCGCCAGCAGTCATACCAGGGGCCTCGATGAAAAACTGTTTTTT; cdr3_aa: CASSHTRGLDEKLFF; j_call: TRBJ1-4; v_call: TRBV4-1; clone_size: .; d_call: .
cdr3_nt: TGTGCCAGCAGCTGGCGGACAACGAACACCGGGGAGCTGTTTTTT; cdr3_aa: CASSWRTTNTGELFF; j_call: TRBJ2-2; v_call: TRBV5-4; clone_size: .; d_call: .
cdr3_nt: TGCGCCAGCAGTCCAAAGGGGCGTGGGGGGGTGACTGGAAACACCATATATTTT; cdr3_aa: CASSPKGRGGVTGNTIYF; j_call: TRBJ1-3; v_call: TRBV10-1; clone_size: .; d_call: .
cdr3_nt: TGTGCCAGCAGCACGGGACAGGGAAGGGACTACGAGCAGTACTTC; cdr3_aa: CASSTGQGRDYEQYF; j_call: TRBJ2-7; v_call: TRBV11-1; clone_size: .; d_call: TRBD1
cdr3_nt: TGTGCCAGCAGCTTAACGGGAGAGGGGGGGACTGAAGCTTTCTTT; cdr3_aa: CASSLTGEGGTEAFF; j_call: TRBJ1-1; v_call: TRBV7-3; clone_size: .; d_call: .